Described below is a single TCR beta chain sequence and its context. The antigen is undetermined. CDR3 length: 14 amino acids. From germline, CDR1 is KGHDR and CDR2 SFDVKD. Trimming took 6 bases from V and 4 from J, leaving 14 bases between them. Method: immunoSEQ multiplex PCR; TCRdb's copy keeps in-frame clones and lacks some. The sample gives 95,000 to 110,000 clones, 93% of which show up once; around 4.7% is in the top ten. The sample is drawn from a study of T cell responses to AZD1222 COVID-19 vaccine. Study-level background: Pooled in the analysis were second doses at about 4 or about 12 weeks.

Study-wide points: A rise in Spike-specific TCR breadth and depth followed two AZD1222 doses. Vaccine-related CD4 TCRs covered spike, predominating at 160-218 and 743-854. Of spike-specific TCRs, nearly half reportedly target regions left unmutated in variants.

This TCR came from an adult in good health. The rearrangement joins TRBV24-1 to TRBJ1-1; possibly TRBD1 for D (5 bases). This sample comprised peripheral blood, obtained on day 0 of AZD1222 vaccination. DNA for the CDR3: TGTGCCACCAGTCAAGGTCCGGGGCCCACTGAAGCTTTCTTT. Its protein product is CATSQGPGPTEAFF.